This record covers a single TCR beta chain. The antigen it recognizes is unknown. The record has no base qualities; no much larger clone is one base away. This entry comes from a study of CD8+ T cells in alopecia areata (dated by TCRdb to the late 2010s). At the level of the whole study: High-throughput TCRbeta sequencing was used to examine T cell clonal expansion in alopecia areata in both the C3H/HeJ mouse model and human patients. In humans, TCRbeta sequencing was performed on scalp tissue and on sorted CD4+ and CD8+ peripheral blood T cells from healthy controls and from patients with patchy or totalis/universalis alopecia areata. Clonality in the scalp was compared among normal scalp (n=4), patchy alopecia areata scalp (n=8), and alopecia totalis/universalis scalp (n=8). RNA was obtained with the PAXgene miRNA kit for fixed scalp, the miRNeasy kit for PBMCs, and the RNeasy kit for mouse skin. TCRbeta CDR3 regions were amplified by immunoSEQ multiplex PCR using 35 Vbeta forward and 13 Jbeta reverse primers.

Library creation used the immunoSEQ multiplex PCR assay. To provide template for TCR sequencing, every sample had RNA extracted and reverse transcribed into cDNA. SuperScript III was used to make first-strand cDNA, primed with a 2:1 mix of oligo-dT and random hexamers. A synthetic immune receptor repertoire was used to gauge amplification bias, and whatever bias remained was removed computationally. The published analysis was carried out like this. After raw reads were preprocessed to remove errors, the CDR3 was defined following IMGT conventions as running from the conserved cysteine to phenylalanine. Clonality was computed as 1 minus the Shannon entropy, with the entropy normalized by log2 of the number of productive unique TCRs. Whether scalp clones were CD4 or CD8 was inferred by matching scalp TCRbeta sequences against CD4 and CD8 repertoires sorted from blood. In TCRdb, the immuneACCESS table is reduced to in-frame sequences with V and J assigned. These tables do not hold every clone; where another copy was compared, an unresolved V gene accounts for under half, and the others remain unexplained. V, J and clone size reflect that table, while D and trimming were determined from the DNA. This sample holds 120,000 or so clones; around 61% were observed only once. The ten biggest clones cover approximately 2.8% of the sample.

CDR1 is given as MNHEY and CDR2 as SMNVEV, both from the germline V gene (reference sequence). Including the terminal cysteine and phenylalanine, the CDR3 comprises 14 residues. This entry keeps only the CDR3 DNA: 42 bases, framed from base 1. At the junction V is shortened by 5 bases and J by 2 bases, with 12 bases in between. What the research found in general, with its limitations: Higher clonality and more expanded CD8+ clones were observed in lesional scalp than in normal scalp, particularly in alopecia totalis/universalis, a finding suggestive of antigenic drive. Scalp TCR repertoire analysis is complicated because resident alphabeta T cells in normal human skin are also sequenced, whereas mouse skin is dominated by gammadelta T cells. Compared with mice, TCR sequences shared between patients were less clear, possibly partly because of HLA diversity across the patient population.

PBMCs were separated by density centrifugation and stained for CD3, CD4 and CD8, after which CD4+ and CD8+ T cells were sorted on a FACSAria. Scalp biopsies and blood samples were provided by unaffected controls. The chain uses TRBV27 and TRBJ1-1, with the D segment identity uncertain. Sequencing input: CD4+ T cells sorted from blood. The clonotype comes from a human donor in good health. This receptor carries the CDR3 CASSAQMPNTEAFF. At the DNA level, the sequence is TGTGCCAGCAGTGCACAGATGCCTAACACTGAAGCTTTCTTT.